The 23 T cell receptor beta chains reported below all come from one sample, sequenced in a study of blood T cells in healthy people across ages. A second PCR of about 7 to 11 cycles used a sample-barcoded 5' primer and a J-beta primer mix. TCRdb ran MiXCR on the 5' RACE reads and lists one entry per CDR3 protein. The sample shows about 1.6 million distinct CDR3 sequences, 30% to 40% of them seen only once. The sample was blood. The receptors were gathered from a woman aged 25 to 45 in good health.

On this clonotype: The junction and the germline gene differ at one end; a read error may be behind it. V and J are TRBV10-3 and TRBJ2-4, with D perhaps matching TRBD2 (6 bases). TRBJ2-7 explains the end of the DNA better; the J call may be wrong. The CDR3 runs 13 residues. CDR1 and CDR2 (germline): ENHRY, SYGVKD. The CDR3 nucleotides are TGTGCCGTCAGTGTGGGGGGTTTGGACGAGCAGTACTTC. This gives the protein CAVSVGGLDEQYF.

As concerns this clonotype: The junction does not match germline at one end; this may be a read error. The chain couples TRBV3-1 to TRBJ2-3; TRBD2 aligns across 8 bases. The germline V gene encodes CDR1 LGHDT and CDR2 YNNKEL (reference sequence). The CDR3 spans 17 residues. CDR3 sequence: CASSQDLAGLGADTRYF. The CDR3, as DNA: TGTGCCAGCAGCCAAGATCTAGCGGGTTTGGGGGCAGATACGCGGTATTTT.

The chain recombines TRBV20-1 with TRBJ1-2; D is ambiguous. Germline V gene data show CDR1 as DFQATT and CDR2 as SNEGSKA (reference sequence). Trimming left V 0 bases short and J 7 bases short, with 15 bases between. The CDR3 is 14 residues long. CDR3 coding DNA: TGCAGTGCTAGAGAGTCGTATAGGGCTTCTGGCTACACCTTC. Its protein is CSARESYRASGYTF.

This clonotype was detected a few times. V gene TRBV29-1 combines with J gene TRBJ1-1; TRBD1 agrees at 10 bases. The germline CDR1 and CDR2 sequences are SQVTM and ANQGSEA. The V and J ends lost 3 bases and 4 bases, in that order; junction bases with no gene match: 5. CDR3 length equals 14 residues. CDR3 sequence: CSVDLRDRGTEAFF. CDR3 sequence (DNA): TGCAGCGTTGATCTCCGGGACAGGGGCACTGAAGCTTTCTTT.

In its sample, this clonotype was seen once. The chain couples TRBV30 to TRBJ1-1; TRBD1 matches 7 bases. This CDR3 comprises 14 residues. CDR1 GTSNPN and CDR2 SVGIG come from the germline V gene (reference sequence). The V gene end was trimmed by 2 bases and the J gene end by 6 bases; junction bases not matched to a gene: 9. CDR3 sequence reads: CAWSLTGNWAEAFF. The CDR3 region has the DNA TGTGCCTGGAGTTTGACAGGGAATTGGGCTGAAGCTTTCTTT.

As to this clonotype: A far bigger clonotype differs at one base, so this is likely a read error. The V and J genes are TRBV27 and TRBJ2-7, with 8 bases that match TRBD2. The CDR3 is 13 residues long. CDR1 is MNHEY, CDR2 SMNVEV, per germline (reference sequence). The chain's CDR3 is CAGSSGLAYEQYF. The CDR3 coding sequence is TGTGCCGGCAGTTCGGGACTAGCCTACGAGCAGTACTTC.

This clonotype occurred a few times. The CDR3 nucleotides are TGTGCCTGGAGTCAAGAAAACACTGAAGCTTTCTTT. It translates to CAWSQENTEAFF. The chain has TRBV30 and TRBJ1-1; D unresolved. This CDR3 spans 12 amino acids. From germline, CDR1 is GTSNPN and CDR2 SVGIG (reference sequence). The ends were cut back, 2 bases at V and 2 bases at J, with 6 bases in the middle.

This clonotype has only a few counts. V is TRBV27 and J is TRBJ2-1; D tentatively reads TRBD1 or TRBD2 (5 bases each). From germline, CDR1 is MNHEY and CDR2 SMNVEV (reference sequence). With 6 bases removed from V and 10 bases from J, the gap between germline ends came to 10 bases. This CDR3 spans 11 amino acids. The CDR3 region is CASSYGTEQFF. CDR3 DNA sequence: TGTGCCAGCAGCTACGGGACCGAGCAGTTCTTC.

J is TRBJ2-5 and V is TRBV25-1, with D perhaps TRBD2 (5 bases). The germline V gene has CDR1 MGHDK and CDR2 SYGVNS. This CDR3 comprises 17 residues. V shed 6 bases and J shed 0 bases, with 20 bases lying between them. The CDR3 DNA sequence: TGTGCCAGCAGAACTCCCCCAAAGCGGTCCTACCAAGAGACCCAGTACTTC. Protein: CASRTPPKRSYQETQYF. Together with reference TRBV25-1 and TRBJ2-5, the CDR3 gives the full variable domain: EADIYQTPRYLVIGTGKKITLECSQTMGHDKMYWYQQDPGMELHLIHYSYGVNSTEKGDLSSESTVSRIRTEHFPLTLESARPSHTSQYLCASRTPPKRSYQETQYFGPGTRLLVL.

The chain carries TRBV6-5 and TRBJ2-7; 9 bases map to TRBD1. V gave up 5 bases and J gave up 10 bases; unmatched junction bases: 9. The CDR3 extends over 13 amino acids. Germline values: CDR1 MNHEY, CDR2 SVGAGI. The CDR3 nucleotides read TGTGCCAGCAGTACTAGACCGGGACAGGGACAGTACTTC. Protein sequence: CASSTRPGQGQYF.

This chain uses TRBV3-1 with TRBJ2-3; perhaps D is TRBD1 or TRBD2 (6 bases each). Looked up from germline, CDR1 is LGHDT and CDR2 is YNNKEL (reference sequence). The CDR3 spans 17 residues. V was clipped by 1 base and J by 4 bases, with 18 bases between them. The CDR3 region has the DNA TGTGCCAGCAGCCAAGTCCACCGGGGGCTAGACCCAGATACGCAGTATTTT. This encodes CASSQVHRGLDPDTQYF.

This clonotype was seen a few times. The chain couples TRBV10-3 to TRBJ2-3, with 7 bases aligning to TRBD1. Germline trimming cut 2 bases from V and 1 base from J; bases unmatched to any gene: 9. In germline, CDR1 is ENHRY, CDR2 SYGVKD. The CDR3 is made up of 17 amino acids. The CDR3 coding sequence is TGTGCCATCAGTGAGCCGCCGGGACAGCTTCGCACAGATACGCAGTATTTT. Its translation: CAISEPPGQLRTDTQYF.

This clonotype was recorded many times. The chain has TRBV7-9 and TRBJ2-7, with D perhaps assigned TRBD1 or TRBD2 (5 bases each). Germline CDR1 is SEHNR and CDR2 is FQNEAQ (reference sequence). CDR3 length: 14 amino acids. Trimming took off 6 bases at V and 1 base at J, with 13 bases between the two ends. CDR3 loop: CASRPGQGSYEQYF. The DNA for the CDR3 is TGTGCCAGCAGGCCGGGGCAGGGATCCTACGAGCAGTACTTC.

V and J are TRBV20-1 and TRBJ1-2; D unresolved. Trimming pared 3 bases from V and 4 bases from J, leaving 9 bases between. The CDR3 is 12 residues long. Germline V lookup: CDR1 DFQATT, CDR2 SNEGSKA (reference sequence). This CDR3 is CSASTKAYGYTF. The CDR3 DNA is TGCAGTGCTAGCACCAAGGCCTATGGCTACACCTTC.

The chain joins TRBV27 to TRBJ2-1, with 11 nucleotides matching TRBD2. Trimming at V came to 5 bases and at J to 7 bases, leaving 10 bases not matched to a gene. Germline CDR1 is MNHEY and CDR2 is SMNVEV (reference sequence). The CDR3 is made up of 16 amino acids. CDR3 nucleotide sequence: TGTGCCAGCAGTCAACTAGCGGGGGCCGATGGGAATGAGCAGTTCTTC. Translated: CASSQLAGADGNEQFF.

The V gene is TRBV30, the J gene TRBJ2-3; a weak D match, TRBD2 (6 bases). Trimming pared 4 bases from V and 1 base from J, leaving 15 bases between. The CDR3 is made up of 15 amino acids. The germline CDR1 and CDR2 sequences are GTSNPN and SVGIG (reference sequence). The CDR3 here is CAWTLLGGRTDTQYF. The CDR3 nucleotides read TGTGCCTGGACGTTGTTGGGGGGTCGCACAGATACGCAGTATTTT.

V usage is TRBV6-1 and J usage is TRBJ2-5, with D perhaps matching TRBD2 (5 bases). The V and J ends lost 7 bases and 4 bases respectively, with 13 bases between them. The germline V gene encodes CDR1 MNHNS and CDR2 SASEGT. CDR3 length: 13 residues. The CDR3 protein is CASTAGLGETQYF. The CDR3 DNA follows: TGTGCCAGCACTGCGGGTTTGGGAGAGACCCAGTACTTC.

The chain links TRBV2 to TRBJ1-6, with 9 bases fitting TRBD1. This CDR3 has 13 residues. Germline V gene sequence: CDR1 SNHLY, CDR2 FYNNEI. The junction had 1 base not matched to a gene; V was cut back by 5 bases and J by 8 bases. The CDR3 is CASSWDRDSPLHF. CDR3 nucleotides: TGTGCCAGCAGTTGGGACAGGGATTCACCCCTCCACTTT.

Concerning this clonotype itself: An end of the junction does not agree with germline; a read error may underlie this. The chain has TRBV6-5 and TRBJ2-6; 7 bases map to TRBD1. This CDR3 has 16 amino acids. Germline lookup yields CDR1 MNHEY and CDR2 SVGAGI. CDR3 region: CDSCRRQGPGANVLTF. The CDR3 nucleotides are TGTGACAGCTGCCGACGACAGGGCCCCGGGGCCAACGTCCTGACTTTC.

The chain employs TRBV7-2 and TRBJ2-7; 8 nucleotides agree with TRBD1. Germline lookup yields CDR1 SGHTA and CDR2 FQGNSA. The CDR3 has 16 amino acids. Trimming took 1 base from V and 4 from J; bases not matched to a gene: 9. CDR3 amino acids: CASSLGKGRGPYEQYF. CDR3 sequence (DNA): TGTGCCAGCAGCTTAGGAAAGGGCAGGGGGCCTTACGAGCAGTACTTC. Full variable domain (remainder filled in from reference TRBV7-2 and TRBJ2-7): GAGVSQSPSNKVTEKGKDVELRCDPISGHTALYWYRQSLGQGLEFLIYFQGNSAPDKSGLPSDRFSAERTGGSVSTLTIQRTQQEDSAVYLCASSLGKGRGPYEQYFGPGTRLTVT.

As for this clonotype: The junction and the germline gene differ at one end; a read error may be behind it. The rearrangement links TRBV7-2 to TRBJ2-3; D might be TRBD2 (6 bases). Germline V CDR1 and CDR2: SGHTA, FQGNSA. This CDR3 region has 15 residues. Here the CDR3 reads CASSIAFGGDFTQYF. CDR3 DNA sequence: TGTGCCAGCAGCATAGCGTTCGGCGGGGACTTTACGCAGTATTTT. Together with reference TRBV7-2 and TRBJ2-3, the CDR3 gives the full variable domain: GAGVSQSPSNKVTEKGKDVELRCDPISGHTALYWYRQSLGQGLEFLIYFQGNSAPDKSGLPSDRFSAERTGGSVSTLTIQRTQQEDSAVYLCASSIAFGGDFTQYFGPGTRLTVL.

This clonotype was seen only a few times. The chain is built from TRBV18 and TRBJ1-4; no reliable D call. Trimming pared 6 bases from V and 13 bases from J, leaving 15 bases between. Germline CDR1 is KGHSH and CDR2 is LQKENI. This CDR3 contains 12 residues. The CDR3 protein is CASSERENGLFF. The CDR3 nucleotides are TGTGCCAGCTCGGAACGAGAGAACGGACTGTTTTTT.

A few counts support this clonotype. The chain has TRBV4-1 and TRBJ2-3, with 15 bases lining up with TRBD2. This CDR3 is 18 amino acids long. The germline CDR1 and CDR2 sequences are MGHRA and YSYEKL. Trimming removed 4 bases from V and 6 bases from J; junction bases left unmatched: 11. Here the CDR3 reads CASSRGLAGGVPFDTQYF. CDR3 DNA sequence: TGCGCCAGCAGCCGAGGACTAGCGGGGGGGGTTCCCTTCGATACGCAGTATTTT.